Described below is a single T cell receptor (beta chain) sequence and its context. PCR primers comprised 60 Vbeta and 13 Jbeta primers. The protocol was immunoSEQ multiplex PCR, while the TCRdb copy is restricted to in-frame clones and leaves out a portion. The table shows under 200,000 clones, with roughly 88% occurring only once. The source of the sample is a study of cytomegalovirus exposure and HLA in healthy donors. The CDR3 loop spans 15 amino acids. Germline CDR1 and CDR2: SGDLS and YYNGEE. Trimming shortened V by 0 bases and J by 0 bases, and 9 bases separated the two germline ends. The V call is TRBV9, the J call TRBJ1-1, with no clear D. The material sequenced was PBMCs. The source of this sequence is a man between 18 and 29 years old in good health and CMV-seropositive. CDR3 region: CASSVDPVMNTEAFF. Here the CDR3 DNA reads TGTGCCAGCAGCGTAGACCCGGTTATGAACACTGAAGCTTTCTTT.